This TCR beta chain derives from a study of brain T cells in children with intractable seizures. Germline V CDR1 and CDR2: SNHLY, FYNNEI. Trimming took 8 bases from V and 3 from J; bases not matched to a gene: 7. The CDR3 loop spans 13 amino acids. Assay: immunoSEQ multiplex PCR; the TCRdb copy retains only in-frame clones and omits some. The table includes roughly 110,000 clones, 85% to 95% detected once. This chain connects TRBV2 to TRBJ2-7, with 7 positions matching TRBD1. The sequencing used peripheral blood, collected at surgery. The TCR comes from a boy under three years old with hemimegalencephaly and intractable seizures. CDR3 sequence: CASGQAYLYEQYF. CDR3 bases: TGTGCCAGCGGACAGGCGTACCTCTACGAGCAGTACTTC.